These T cell receptor beta chains were read from a single sample in a study of shared clonotypes between healthy human individuals. Sequenced by immunoSEQ multiplex PCR; TCRdb stores in-frame clones only, minus some. In the table there are some 350,000 clones, roughly 70% of which are singletons. Sample: memory CD4+ T cells sorted from blood. The receptors come from a man aged 30-40 years in good health. CDR3s include the opening cysteine and the closing phenylalanine or tryptophan. A D gene is named only where the DNA matches it firmly. For some rows the clone size is stated as once, few or many, or as a class when expanded; others skip it.

V	J	D	size	CDR3	DNA
TRBV5-1	TRBJ2-7	TRBD1	.	CASSPRTGLSYEQYF	TGCGCCAGCAGCCCCCGGACAGGGCTTTCCTACGAGCAGTACTTC
TRBV6-6	TRBJ2-7	TRBD2	few	CASQRSGIYEQYF	TGTGCCAGTCAGAGGAGCGGGATCTACGAGCAGTACTTC
TRBV29-1	TRBJ1-2	.	.	CSVDSAGDGYTF	TGCAGCGTTGATTCGGCAGGGGATGGCTACACCTTC
TRBV5-1	TRBJ2-3	.	medium-sized	CASSLFAGTDTQYF	TGCGCCAGCAGCTTGTTTGCGGGCACAGATACGCAGTATTTT
TRBV11-3	TRBJ2-1	TRBD1	.	CASSRGQGDVNEQFF	TGTGCCAGCAGCCGAGGACAGGGAGACGTCAATGAGCAGTTCTTC
TRBV30	TRBJ2-5	.	.	CAWRRGGGQETQYF	TGTGCCTGGAGGAGGGGTGGCGGCCAAGAGACCCAGTACTTC
TRBV18	TRBJ2-3	.	.	CASSPPGSIEGQYF	TGTGCCAGCTCACCACCCGGTTCCATAGAAGGGCAGTATTTT
TRBV2	TRBJ1-4	.	many	CASSGPAAHEKLFF	TGTGCCAGCAGCGGACCGGCGGCACATGAAAAACTGTTTTTT
TRBV20-1	TRBJ1-2	.	once	CSAFGGGGYTF	TGCAGTGCCTTCGGGGGTGGAGGCTACACCTTC
TRBV7-6	TRBJ1-6	TRBD1	.	CASSPGQGRRSPLHF	TGTGCCAGCAGCCCGGGACAGGGGCGGCGGTCACCCCTCCACTTT
TRBV6-6	TRBJ1-4	TRBD1	few	CASSYARGRDEKLFF	TGTGCCAGCAGTTACGCGAGGGGGCGGGATGAAAAACTGTTTTTT
TRBV30	TRBJ2-7	TRBD2	few	CAWNRELTAGDF	TGTGCCTGGAATCGCGAGTTGACAGCGGGAGACTTC
TRBV6-6	TRBJ1-1	TRBD1	once	CASSFPQGASEAFF	TGTGCCAGCAGTTTTCCACAGGGGGCCTCTGAAGCTTTCTTT
TRBV28	TRBJ1-3	.	.	CASSSGTSGNTIYF	TGTGCCAGCAGTTCCGGGACTTCTGGAAACACCATATATTTT
TRBV5-1	TRBJ2-7	TRBD2	.	CASSPGLAGVDEQYF	TGCGCCAGCAGCCCAGGACTAGCGGGAGTAGACGAGCAGTACTTC
TRBV9	TRBJ2-7	TRBD1	.	CASSVEGQGAQTQYF	TGTGCCAGCAGCGTAGAGGGACAGGGGGCGCAGACGCAGTACTTC
TRBV19	TRBJ2-1	.	.	CASSISFGNEQFF	TGTGCCAGTAGTATATCGTTTGGGAATGAGCAGTTCTTC
TRBV7-8	TRBJ2-7	TRBD2	.	CASSLRQGLAGGRVTYEQYF	TGTGCCAGCAGCTTACGACAGGGACTAGCGGGCGGGCGGGTGACCTACGAGCAGTACTTC
TRBV29-1	TRBJ1-5	TRBD1	few	CSARTGDQPQHF	TGCAGCGCCAGGACAGGGGATCAGCCCCAGCATTTT
TRBV29-1	TRBJ2-2	.	once	CSVPAFGGMIAGELFF	TGCAGCGTACCTGCCTTCGGGGGCATGATCGCCGGGGAGCTGTTTTTT
TRBV9	TRBJ2-1	TRBD2	.	CASSVGGSLNEQFF	TGTGCCAGCAGCGTAGGCGGGAGCTTAAATGAGCAGTTCTTC
TRBV23-1	TRBJ2-7	TRBD2	few	CASSQRGKVTSGSYEQYF	TGCGCCAGCAGTCAACGGGGAAAAGTGACTAGCGGGAGCTACGAGCAGTACTTC
TRBV5-4	TRBJ2-7	.	.	CASSPATSFYEQYF	TGTGCCAGCAGCCCCGCGACGTCTTTCTACGAGCAGTACTTC
TRBV2	TRBJ2-7	.	.	CASSAGWDGYEQYF	TGTGCCAGCAGTGCCGGGTGGGACGGCTACGAGCAGTACTTC
TRBV6-1	TRBJ2-7	.	.	CASSLTRDYEQYF	TGTGCCAGCAGCCTGACCAGGGACTACGAGCAGTACTTC
TRBV7-3	TRBJ2-7	.	.	CASSPTGSSYEQYF	TGTGCCAGCAGTCCCACCGGGAGCTCCTACGAGCAGTACTTC
TRBV29-1	TRBJ2-7	TRBD2	.	CSVVGWFPSGYEQYF	TGCAGCGTTGTTGGCTGGTTCCCTAGCGGCTACGAGCAGTACTTC
TRBV5-4	TRBJ2-7	TRBD2	once	CASSLVGKRERAYEQYF	TGTGCCAGCAGCTTGGTCGGGAAGCGGGAGAGGGCCTACGAGCAGTACTTC
TRBV28	TRBJ2-3	TRBD1	.	CASSLMGQGLTDTQYF	TGTGCCAGCAGTTTAATGGGACAGGGGCTTACAGATACGCAGTATTTT
TRBV5-6	TRBJ1-3	.	.	CASSRDFLSGNTIYF	TGTGCCAGCAGCCGAGACTTTCTCTCTGGAAACACCATATATTTT
TRBV5-5	TRBJ1-5	.	once	CASSAVPGRGQPQHF	TGTGCCAGCAGTGCAGTTCCAGGGCGAGGGCAGCCCCAGCATTTT
TRBV7-2	TRBJ1-6	.	few	CASSPRTNSPLHF	TGTGCCAGCAGTCCTCGTACAAATTCACCCCTCCACTTT
TRBV5-1	TRBJ2-7	.	.	CASSLSGGPYEQYF	TGCGCCAGCAGCTTGTCGGGGGGCCCCTACGAGCAGTACTTC
TRBV7-9	TRBJ2-1	TRBD1	.	CASRPQGAGEQFF	TGTGCCAGCAGACCCCAGGGGGCAGGGGAGCAGTTCTTC
TRBV28	TRBJ2-7	.	.	CASSLWDIRPYEQYF	TGTGCCAGCAGTCTTTGGGACATTAGGCCCTACGAGCAGTACTTC
TRBV18	TRBJ2-1	.	.	CASSSWSTNEQFF	TGTGCCAGCTCATCGTGGAGTACCAATGAGCAGTTCTTC
TRBV2	TRBJ2-7	.	few	CASSDRYEQYF	TGTGCCAGCAGTGATAGGTACGAGCAGTACTTC
TRBV11-2	TRBJ1-1	.	few	CASRGTGNTEAFF	TGTGCCAGCAGGGGGACGGGGAACACTGAAGCTTTCTTT
TRBV19	TRBJ1-5	.	few	CATSVGIAPQHF	TGTGCCACGTCAGTGGGGATCGCGCCCCAGCATTTT
TRBV29-1	TRBJ2-7	TRBD1	.	CSVGDSTYEQYF	TGCAGCGTTGGGGACAGCACCTACGAGCAGTACTTC
TRBV15	TRBJ2-5	TRBD2	.	CATSRDLAGLVGETQYF	TGTGCCACCAGCAGAGATCTAGCGGGACTGGTAGGAGAGACCCAGTACTTC
TRBV2	TRBJ1-1	.	.	CASGVDGGTEAFF	TGTGCCAGCGGAGTGGACGGGGGCACTGAAGCTTTCTTT
TRBV30	TRBJ1-4	.	.	CAWNFGGSKGEKLFF	TGTGCCTGGAATTTCGGGGGCTCTAAAGGGGAAAAACTGTTTTTT
TRBV7-9	TRBJ2-7	.	.	CASSWIPDEQYF	TGTGCCAGCAGCTGGATCCCCGACGAGCAGTACTTC
TRBV6-1	TRBJ2-7	.	.	CASIGNRVYEQYF	TGTGCCAGCATCGGTAACCGGGTCTACGAGCAGTACTTC
TRBV28	TRBJ2-7	.	.	CATTTGVDEQYF	TGTGCCACCACTACGGGAGTCGACGAGCAGTACTTC
TRBV30	TRBJ2-1	.	.	CAWSIGSPGLNEQFF	TGTGCCTGGAGCATAGGCAGCCCGGGGCTCAATGAGCAGTTCTTC
TRBV30	TRBJ1-5	TRBD1	.	CAWRETGGQQPQHF	TGTGCCTGGAGGGAGACAGGGGGACAGCAGCCCCAGCATTTT
TRBV18	TRBJ2-7	TRBD2	.	CASSPPTGGTSYEQYF	TGTGCCAGCTCACCACCCACGGGAGGAACGTCCTACGAGCAGTACTTC
TRBV7-9	TRBJ2-1	.	.	CASSLAAKSYNEQFF	TGTGCCAGCAGCTTAGCGGCGAAATCCTACAATGAGCAGTTCTTC